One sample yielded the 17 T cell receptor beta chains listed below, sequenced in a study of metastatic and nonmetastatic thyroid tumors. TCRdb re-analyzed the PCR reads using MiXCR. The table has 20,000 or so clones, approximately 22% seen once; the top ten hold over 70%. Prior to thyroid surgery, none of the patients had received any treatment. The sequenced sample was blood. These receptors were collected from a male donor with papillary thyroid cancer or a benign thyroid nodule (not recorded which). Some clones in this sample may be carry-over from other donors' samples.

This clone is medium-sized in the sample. The CDR3 here is CASNPEAGVVEQYF. CDR3 nucleotide sequence: TGTGCCAGCAACCCTGAGGCAGGGGTGGTGGAGCAGTACTTC. The chain is built from TRBV7-8 and TRBJ2-7, with D perhaps matching TRBD1 (6 bases). The CDR3 has 14 residues. The germline CDR1 and CDR2 sequences are SGHVS and FQNEAQ. The V end was cut by 7 bases, the J end by 7 bases, with 20 bases between.

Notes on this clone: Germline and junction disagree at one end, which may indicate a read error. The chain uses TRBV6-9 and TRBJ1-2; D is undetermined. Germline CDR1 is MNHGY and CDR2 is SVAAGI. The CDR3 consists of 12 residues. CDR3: CASIYSRYGYTF. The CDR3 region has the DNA TGTGCCAGCATTTATTCGCGGTATGGCTACACCTTC.

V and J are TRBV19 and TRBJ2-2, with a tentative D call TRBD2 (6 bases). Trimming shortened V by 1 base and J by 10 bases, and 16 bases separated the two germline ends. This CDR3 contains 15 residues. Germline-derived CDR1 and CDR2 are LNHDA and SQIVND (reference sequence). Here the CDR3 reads CASSIGSGETEELFF. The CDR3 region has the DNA TGTGCCAGTAGTATAGGTTCGGGGGAAACAGAGGAGCTGTTTTTT.

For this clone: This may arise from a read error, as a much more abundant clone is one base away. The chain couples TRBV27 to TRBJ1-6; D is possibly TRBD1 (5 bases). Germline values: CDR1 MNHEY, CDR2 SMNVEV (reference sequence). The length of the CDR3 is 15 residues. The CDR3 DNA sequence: TGTGCCAGCAGCTTGGGGCCAGCATTTAATTCACCCTTCCACTTT. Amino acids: CASSLGPAFNSPFHF.

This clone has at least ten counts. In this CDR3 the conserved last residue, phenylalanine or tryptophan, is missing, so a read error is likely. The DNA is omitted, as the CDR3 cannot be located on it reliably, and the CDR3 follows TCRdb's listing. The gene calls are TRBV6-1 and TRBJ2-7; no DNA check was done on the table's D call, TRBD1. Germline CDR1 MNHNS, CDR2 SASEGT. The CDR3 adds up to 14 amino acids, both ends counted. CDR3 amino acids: CASSESPSAPSSTS.

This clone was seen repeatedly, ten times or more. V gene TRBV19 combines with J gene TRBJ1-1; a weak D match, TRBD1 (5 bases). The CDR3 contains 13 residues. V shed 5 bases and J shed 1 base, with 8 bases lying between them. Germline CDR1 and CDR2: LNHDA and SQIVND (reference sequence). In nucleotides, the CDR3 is TGTGCCAGTAGTCACACAGGGAACACTGAAGCTTTCTTT. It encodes CASSHTGNTEAFF.

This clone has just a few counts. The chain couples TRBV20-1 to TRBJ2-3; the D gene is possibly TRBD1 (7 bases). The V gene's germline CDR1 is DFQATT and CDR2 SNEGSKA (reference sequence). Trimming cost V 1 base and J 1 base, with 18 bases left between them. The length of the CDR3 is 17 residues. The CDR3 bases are TGCAGTGCTAGAGGGGGGCAGGGGGGAGTGGGCACAGATACGCAGTATTTT. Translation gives CSARGGQGGVGTDTQYF.

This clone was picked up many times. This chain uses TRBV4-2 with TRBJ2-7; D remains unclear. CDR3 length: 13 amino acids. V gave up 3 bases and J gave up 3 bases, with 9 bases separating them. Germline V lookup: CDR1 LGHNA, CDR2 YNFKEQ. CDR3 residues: CASSQDPNYEQYF. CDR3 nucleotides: TGTGCCAGCAGCCAGGACCCCAACTACGAGCAGTACTTC.

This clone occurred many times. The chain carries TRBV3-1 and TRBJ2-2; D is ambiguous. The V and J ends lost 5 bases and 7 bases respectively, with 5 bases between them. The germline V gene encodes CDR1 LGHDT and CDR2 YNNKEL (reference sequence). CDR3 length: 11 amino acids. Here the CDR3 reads CASSRRGELFF. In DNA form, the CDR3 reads TGTGCCAGCAGCAGACGCGGGGAGCTGTTTTTT.

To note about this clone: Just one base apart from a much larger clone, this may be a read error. In DNA, the CDR3 is TGTGCCAGCAGCCGAGGCGGGGGCAGGTCTGAAGCTTTCTTT. Its protein product is CASSRGGGRSEAFF. The rearrangement uses TRBV9 and TRBJ1-1; tentative D call: TRBD1 (6 bases). CDR1 is SGDLS, CDR2 YYNGEE, per germline. With 4 bases removed from V and 6 bases from J, the gap between germline ends came to 16 bases. This CDR3 is built from 14 residues.

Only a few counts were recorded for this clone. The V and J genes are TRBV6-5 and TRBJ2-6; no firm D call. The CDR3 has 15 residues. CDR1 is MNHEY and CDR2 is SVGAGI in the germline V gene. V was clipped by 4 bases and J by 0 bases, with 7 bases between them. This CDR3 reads CASSFAFSGANVLTF. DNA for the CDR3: TGTGCCAGCAGTTTCGCCTTCTCTGGGGCCAACGTCCTGACTTTC.

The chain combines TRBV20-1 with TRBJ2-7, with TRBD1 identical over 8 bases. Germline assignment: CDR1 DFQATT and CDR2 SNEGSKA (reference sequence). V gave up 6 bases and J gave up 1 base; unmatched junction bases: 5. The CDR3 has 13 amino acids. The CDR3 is CSAIRDRSYEQYF. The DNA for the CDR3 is TGCAGTGCGATCCGGGACAGGTCCTACGAGCAGTACTTC.

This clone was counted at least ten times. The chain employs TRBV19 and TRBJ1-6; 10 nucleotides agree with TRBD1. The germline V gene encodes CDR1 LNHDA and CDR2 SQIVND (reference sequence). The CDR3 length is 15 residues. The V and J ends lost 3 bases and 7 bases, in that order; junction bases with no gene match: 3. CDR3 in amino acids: CASSIPGQGNSPLHF. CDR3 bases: TGTGCCAGTAGTATCCCGGGACAGGGGAATTCACCCCTCCACTTT.

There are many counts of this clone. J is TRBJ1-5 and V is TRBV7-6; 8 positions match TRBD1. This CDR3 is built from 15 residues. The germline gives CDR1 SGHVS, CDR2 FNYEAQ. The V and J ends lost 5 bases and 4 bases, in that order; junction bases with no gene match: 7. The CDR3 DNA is TGTGCCAGCAGCCCCGGACAGGGAGGAAATCAGCCCCAGCATTTT. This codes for CASSPGQGGNQPQHF.

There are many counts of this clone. CDR3 sequence (DNA): TGTGCCTGGAAAGGACAGTTTAACACTGAAGCTTTCTTT. Amino acids: CAWKGQFNTEAFF. The chain carries TRBV30 and TRBJ1-1, with D maybe TRBD1 (6 bases). Germline CDR1 and CDR2: GTSNPN and SVGIG (reference sequence). V was shortened by 4 bases and J by 2 bases, with 11 bases between the two germline ends. The CDR3 is 13 amino acids.

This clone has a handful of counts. The CDR3 loop reads CASSAPVHLKGQPQHF. Written as DNA, the CDR3 is TGTGCCAGCAGTGCACCGGTTCATTTGAAAGGACAGCCCCAGCATTTT. The chain employs TRBV28 and TRBJ1-5; D gene unclear. Trimming took off 5 bases at V and 7 bases at J, with 21 bases between the two ends. From germline, CDR1 is MDHEN and CDR2 SYDVKM. The CDR3 extends over 16 amino acids.

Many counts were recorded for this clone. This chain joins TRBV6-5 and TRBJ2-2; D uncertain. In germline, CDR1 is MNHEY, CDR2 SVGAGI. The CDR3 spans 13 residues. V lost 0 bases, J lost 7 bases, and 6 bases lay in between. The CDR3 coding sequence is TGTGCCAGCAGTTACTCTCGGGTCGGGGAGCTGTTTTTT. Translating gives CASSYSRVGELFF.